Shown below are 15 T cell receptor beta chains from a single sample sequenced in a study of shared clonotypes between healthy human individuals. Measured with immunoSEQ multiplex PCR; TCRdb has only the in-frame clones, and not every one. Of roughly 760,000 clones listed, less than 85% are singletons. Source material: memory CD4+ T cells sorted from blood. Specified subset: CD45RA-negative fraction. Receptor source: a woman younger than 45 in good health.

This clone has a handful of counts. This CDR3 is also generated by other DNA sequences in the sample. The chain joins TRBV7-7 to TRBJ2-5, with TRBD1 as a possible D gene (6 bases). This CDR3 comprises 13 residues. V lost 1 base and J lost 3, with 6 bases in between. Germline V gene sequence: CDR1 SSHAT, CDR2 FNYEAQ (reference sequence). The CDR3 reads CASSLDREETQYF. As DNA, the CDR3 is TGTGCCAGCAGCTTAGACAGGGAAGAGACCCAGTACTTC.

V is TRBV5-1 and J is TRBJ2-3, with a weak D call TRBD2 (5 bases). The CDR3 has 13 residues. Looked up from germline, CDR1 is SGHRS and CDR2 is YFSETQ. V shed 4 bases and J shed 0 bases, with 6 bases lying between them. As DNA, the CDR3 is TGCGCCAGCAGCACGGGAAGCACAGATACGCAGTATTTT. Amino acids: CASSTGSTDTQYF.

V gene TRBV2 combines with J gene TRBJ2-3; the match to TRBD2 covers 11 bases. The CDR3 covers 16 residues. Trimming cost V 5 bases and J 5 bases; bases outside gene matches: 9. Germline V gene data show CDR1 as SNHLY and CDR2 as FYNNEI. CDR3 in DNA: TGTGCCAGCAGTTTTAGCGGGAGGGCCGGTGGAGATACGCAGTATTTT. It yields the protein CASSFSGRAGGDTQYF.

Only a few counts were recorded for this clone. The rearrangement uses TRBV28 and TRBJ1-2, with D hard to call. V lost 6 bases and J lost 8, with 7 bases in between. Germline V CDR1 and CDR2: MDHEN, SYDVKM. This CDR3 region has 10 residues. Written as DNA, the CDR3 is TGTGCCAGCAGGAGAGGGGGCTACACCTTC. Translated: CASRRGGYTF.

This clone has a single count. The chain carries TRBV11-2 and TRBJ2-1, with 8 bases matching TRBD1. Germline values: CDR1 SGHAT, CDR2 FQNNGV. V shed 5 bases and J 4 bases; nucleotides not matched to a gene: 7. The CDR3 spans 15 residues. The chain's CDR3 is CASSPGGRRYNEQFF. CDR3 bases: TGTGCCAGCAGCCCAGGGGGCAGGAGATACAATGAGCAGTTCTTC.

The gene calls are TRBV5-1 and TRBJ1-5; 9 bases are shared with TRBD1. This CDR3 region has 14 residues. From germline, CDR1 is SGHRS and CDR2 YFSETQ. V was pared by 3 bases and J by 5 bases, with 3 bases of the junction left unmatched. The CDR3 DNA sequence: TGCGCCAGCAGCTCCACAGGGGGCGATCAGCCCCAGCATTTT. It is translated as CASSSTGGDQPQHF.

This CDR3 reads CASSPTSEGEQFF. DNA of the CDR3: TGTGCCAGCTCACCAACTAGCGAGGGCGAGCAGTTCTTC. V gene TRBV18 combines with J gene TRBJ2-1, with 7 bases identical to TRBD2. The CDR3 length is 13 residues. V dropped 2 bases and J dropped 10; count of bases not matched to a gene: 5. Germline CDR1 reads KGHSH; CDR2 reads LQKENI.

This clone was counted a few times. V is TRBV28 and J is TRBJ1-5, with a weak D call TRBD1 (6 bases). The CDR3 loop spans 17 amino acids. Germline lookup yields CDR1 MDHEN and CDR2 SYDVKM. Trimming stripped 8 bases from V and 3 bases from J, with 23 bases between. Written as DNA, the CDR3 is TGTGCCAGCTCCAGGGGCAACAGGGTTCGTAACAATCAGCCCCAGCATTTT. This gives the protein CASSRGNRVRNNQPQHF.

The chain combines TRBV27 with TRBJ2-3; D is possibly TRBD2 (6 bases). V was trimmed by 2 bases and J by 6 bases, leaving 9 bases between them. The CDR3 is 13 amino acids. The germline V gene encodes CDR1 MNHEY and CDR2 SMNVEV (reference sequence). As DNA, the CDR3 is TGTGCCAGCAGTTTAGAGGAGGGCGATACGCAGTATTTT. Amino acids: CASSLEEGDTQYF.

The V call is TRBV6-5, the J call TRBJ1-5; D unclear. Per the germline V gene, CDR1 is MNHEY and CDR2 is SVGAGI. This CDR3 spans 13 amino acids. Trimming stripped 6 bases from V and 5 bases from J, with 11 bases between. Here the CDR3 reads CASSPSEYQPQHF. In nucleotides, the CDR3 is TGTGCCAGCAGCCCCAGTGAGTATCAGCCCCAGCATTTT.

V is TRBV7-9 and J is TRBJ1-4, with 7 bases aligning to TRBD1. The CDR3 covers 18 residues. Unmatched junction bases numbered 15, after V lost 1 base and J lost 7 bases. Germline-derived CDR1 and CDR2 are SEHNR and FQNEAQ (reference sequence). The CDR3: CASSLELGPGGRGEKLFF. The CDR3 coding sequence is TGTGCCAGCAGCTTAGAGCTCGGGCCAGGGGGGAGAGGTGAAAAACTGTTTTTT.

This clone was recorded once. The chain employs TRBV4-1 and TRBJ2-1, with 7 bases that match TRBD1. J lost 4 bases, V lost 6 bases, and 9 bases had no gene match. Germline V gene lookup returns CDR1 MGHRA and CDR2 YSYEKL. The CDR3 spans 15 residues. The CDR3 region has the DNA TGCGCCAGCAGGTCGTCCGGGACAGCTTACAATGAGCAGTTCTTC. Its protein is CASRSSGTAYNEQFF.

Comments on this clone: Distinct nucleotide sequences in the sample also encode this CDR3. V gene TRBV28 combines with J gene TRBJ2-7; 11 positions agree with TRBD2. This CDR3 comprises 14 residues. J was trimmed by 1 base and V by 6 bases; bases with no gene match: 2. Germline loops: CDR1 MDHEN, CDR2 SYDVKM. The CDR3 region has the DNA TGTGCCAGCAGAAGACTAGCGGGGTCCTACGAGCAGTACTTC. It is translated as CASRRLAGSYEQYF.

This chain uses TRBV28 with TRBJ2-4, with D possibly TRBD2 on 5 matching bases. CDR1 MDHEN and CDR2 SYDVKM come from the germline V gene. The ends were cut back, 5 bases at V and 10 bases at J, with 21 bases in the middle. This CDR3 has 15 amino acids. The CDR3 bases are TGTGCCAGCAGTGGCCCGCCCGGGGAAATTGGGATTCAGTACTTC. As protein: CASSGPPGEIGIQYF.

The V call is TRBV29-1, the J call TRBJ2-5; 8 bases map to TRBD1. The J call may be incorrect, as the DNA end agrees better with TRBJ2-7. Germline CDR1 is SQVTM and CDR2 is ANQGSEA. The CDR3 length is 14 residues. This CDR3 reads CSVEDYDRGDEQYF. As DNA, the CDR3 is TGCAGCGTTGAAGATTACGACAGGGGTGACGAGCAGTACTTC.